What follows are 2 T cell receptor beta chains derived from one specimen sequenced in a study of regulatory T cells in long-lasting Graves disease. Described time point: newly diagnosed GD, antithyroid drugs for less than 3 months. The TCR library was made from RNA extracted from PBMCs. Building the TCR beta libraries relied on iRepertoire HTBI primers, and CDR3 regions underwent Arm-PCR. TCRdb reprocessed the multiplex PCR reads with MiXCR, giving one entry per CDR3 protein. The sample has hundreds of thousands of distinct CDR3 sequences, 15% to 20% seen once. These data also formed part of another study, on T cells in Graves' hyperthyroidism and ophthalmopathy.

The source material was peripheral blood mononuclear cells (PBMCs), sampled at new diagnosis, from a patient treated with antithyroid drugs. Source of these receptors: a woman aged 25 to 45 with Graves disease.

This clonotype came up a few times. This rearrangement joins TRBV6-1 to TRBJ2-7, with 8 bases matching TRBD2. The junction had 2 bases not matched to a gene; V was cut back by 5 bases and J by 2 bases. CDR1 MNHNS and CDR2 SASEGT come from the germline V gene. The CDR3 is made up of 13 amino acids. CDR3 bases: TGTGCCAGCAGTAAACTAGCGGCCTACGAGCAGTACTTC. It specifies CASSKLAAYEQYF.

V is TRBV7-2 and J is TRBJ2-4; a possible D gene is TRBD1 (6 bases). In germline, CDR1 is SGHTA, CDR2 FQGNSA. With 5 bases removed from V and 7 bases from J, the gap between germline ends came to 12 bases. The CDR3 length is 13 residues. CDR3 sequence reads: CASSPIGGNIQYF. In nucleotides, the CDR3 is TGTGCCAGCAGCCCCATTGGGGGCAACATTCAGTACTTC. Variable domain in full (rest from reference TRBV7-2 and TRBJ2-4): GAGVSQSPSNKVTEKGKDVELRCDPISGHTALYWYRQSLGQGLEFLIYFQGNSAPDKSGLPSDRFSAERTGGSVSTLTIQRTQQEDSAVYLCASSPIGGNIQYFGAGTRLSVL.